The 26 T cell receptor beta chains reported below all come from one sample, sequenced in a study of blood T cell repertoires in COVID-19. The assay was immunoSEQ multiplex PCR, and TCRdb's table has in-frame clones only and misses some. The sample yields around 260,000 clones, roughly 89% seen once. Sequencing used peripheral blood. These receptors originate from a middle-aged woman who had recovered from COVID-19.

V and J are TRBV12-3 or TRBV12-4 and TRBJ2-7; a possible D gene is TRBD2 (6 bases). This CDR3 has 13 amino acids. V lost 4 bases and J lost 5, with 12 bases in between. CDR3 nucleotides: TGTGCCAGCAGTTCCCTTGGGGGGAACGAGCAGTACTTC. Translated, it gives CASSSLGGNEQYF.

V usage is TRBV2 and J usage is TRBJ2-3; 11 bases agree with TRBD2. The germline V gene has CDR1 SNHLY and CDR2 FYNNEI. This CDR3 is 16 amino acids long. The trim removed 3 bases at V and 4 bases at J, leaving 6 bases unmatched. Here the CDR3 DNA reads TGTGCCAGCAGTGAGATAGCGGGACTAGCGGCAGATACGCAGTATTTT. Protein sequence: CASSEIAGLAADTQYF.

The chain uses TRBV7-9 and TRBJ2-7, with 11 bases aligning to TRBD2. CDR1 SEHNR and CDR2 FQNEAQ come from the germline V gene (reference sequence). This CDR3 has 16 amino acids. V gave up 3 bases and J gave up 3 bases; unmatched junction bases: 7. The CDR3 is CASSFGGTSGLYEQYF. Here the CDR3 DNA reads TGTGCCAGCAGCTTCGGGGGGACTAGCGGCCTCTACGAGCAGTACTTC.

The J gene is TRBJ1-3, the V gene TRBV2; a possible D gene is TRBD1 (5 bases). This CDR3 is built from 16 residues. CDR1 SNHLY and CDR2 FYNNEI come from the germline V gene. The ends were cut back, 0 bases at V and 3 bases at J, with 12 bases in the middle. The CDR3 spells CASSEAPRADGNTIYF. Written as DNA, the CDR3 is TGTGCCAGCAGTGAAGCGCCCAGGGCGGATGGAAACACCATATATTTT.

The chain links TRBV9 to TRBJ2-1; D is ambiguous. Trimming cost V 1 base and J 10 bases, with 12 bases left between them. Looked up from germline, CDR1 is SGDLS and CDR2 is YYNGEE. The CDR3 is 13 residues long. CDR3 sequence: CASSVSDLGEQFF. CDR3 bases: TGTGCCAGCAGCGTAAGCGACCTCGGGGAGCAGTTCTTC.

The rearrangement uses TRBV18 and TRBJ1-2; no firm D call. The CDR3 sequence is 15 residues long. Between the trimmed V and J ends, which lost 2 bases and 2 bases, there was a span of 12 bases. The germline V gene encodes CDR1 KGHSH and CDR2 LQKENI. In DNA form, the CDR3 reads TGTGCCAGCTCACCATTTGGGCAGACCAACTATGGCTACACCTTC. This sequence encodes CASSPFGQTNYGYTF.

Here the CDR3 DNA reads TGTGCCACCAGTGAGGCAGGGTGGGCCGGGGAGCTGTTTTTT. Its protein product is CATSEAGWAGELFF. The chain links TRBV24-1 to TRBJ2-2, with D possibly TRBD1 on 5 matching bases. Per germline, CDR1 KGHDR and CDR2 SFDVKD. V was shortened by 4 bases and J by 6 bases, with 11 bases between the two germline ends. This CDR3 has 14 amino acids.

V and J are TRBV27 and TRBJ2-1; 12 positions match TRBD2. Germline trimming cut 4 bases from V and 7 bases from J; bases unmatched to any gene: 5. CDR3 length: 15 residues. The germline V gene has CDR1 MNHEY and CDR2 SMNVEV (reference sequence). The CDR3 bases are TGTGCCAGCAGTTCCCGGGGGACTAGCGGGAATGAGCAGTTCTTC. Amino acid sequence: CASSSRGTSGNEQFF.

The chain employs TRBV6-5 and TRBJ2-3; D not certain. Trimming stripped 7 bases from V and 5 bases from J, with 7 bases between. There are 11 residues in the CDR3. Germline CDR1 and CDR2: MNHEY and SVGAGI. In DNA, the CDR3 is TGTGCCAGCACGGAGCAAGATACGCAGTATTTT. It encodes CASTEQDTQYF.

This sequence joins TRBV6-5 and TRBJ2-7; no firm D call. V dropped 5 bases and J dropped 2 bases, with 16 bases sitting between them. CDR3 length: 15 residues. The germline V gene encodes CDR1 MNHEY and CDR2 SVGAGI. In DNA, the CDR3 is TGTGCCAGCAGTAAACCGGATGGGCTTCCCTACGAGCAGTACTTC. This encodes CASSKPDGLPYEQYF.

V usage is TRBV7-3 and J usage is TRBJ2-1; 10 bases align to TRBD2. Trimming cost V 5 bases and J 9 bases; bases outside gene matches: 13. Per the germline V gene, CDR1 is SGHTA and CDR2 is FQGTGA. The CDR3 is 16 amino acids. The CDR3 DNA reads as TGTGCCAGCAGCCCTAATGTGCTAGCGGGAGTGGTTGAGCAGTTCTTC. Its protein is CASSPNVLAGVVEQFF.

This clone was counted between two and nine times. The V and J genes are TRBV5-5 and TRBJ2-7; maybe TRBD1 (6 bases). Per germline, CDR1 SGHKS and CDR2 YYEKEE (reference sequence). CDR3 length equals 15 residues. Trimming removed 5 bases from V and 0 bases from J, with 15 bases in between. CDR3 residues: CASRLAQDSSYEQYF. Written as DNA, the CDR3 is TGTGCCAGCAGACTGGCGCAGGACAGCTCCTACGAGCAGTACTTC. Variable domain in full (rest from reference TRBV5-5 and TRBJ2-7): DAGVTQSPTHLIKTRGQQVTLRCSPISGHKSVSWYQQVLGQGPQFIFQYYEKEERGRGNFPDRFSARQFPNYSSELNVNALLLGDSALYLCASRLAQDSSYEQYFGPGTRLTVT.

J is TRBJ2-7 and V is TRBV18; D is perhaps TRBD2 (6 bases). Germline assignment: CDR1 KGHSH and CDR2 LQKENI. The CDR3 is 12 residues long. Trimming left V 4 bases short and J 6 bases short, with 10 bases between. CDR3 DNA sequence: TGTGCCAGCTCACTCCCGGAGGGCGAGCAGTACTTC. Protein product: CASSLPEGEQYF.

The CDR3 spells CATSREESSGTDTQYF. The DNA for the CDR3 is TGTGCCACCAGCAGAGAGGAGTCTAGCGGCACAGATACGCAGTATTTT. The V gene is TRBV15, the J gene TRBJ2-3, with D possibly matching TRBD2 (6 bases). Germline V gene lookup returns CDR1 LNHNV and CDR2 YYDKDF (reference sequence). V shed 0 bases and J shed 1 base, with 11 bases lying between them. This CDR3 is 16 amino acids long. Full variable domain (missing parts from reference TRBV15 and TRBJ2-3): DAMVIQNPRYQVTQFGKPVTLSCSQTLNHNVMYWYQQKSSQAPKLLFHYYDKDFNNEADTPDNFQSRRPNTSFCFLDIRSPGLGDTAMYLCATSREESSGTDTQYFGPGTRLTVL.

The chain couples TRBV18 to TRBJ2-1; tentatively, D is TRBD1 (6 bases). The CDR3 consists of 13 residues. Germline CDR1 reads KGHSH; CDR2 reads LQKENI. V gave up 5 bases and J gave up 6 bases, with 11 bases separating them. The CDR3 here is CASSAGTPNEQFF. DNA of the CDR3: TGTGCCAGCTCAGCCGGGACACCCAATGAGCAGTTCTTC.

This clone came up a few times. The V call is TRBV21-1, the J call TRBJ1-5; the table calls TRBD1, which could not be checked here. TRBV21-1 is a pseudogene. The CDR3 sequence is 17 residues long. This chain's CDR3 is CASNPGQGLYFNQPQHF. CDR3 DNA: TGTGCCAGCAACCCCGGACAGGGCTTATATTTCAATCAGCCCCAGCATTTT.

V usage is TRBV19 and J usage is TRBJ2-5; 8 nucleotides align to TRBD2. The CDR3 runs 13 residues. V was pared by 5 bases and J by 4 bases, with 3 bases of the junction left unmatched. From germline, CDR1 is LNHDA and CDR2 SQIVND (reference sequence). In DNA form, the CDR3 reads TGTGCCAGTAGTCGGGAGGGCCGAGAGACCCAGTACTTC. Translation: CASSREGRETQYF. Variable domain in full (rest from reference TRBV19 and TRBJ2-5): DGGITQSPKYLFRKEGQNVTLSCEQNLNHDAMYWYRQDPGQGLRLIYYSQIVNDFQKGDIAEGYSVSREKKESFPLTVTSAQKNPTAFYLCASSREGRETQYFGPGTRLLVL.

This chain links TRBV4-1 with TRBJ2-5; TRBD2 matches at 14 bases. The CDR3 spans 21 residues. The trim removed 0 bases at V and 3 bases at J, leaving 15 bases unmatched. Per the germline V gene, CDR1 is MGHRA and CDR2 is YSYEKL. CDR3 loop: CASSQDSLGTSGSLFKETQYF. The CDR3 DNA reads TGCGCCAGCAGCCAAGATTCACTGGGGACTAGCGGGAGTTTGTTTAAAGAGACCCAGTACTTC.

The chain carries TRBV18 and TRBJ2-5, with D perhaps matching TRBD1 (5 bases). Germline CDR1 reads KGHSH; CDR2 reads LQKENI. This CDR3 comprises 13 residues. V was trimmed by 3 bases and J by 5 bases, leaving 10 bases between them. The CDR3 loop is CASSPSRDETQYF. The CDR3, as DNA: TGTGCCAGCTCACCCTCCAGGGATGAGACCCAGTACTTC.

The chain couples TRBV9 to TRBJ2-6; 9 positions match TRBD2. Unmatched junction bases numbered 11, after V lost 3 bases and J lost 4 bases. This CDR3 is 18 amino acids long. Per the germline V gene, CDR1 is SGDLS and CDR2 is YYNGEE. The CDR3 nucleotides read TGTGCCAGCAGCGCAGAGGTAGTAGCGGGGGTCGGGGCCAACGTCCTGACTTTC. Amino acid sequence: CASSAEVVAGVGANVLTF.

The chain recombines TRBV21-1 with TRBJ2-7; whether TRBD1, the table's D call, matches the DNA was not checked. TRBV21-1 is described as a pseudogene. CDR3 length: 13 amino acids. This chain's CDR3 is CASSWGTDVEQYF. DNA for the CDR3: TGTGCCAGCAGTTGGGGGACAGACGTCGAGCAGTACTTC.

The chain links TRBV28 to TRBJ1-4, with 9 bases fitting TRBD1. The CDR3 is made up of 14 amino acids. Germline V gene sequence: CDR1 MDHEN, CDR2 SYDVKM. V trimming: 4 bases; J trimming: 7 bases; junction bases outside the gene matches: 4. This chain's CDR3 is CASSSGTGTEKLFF. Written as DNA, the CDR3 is TGTGCCAGCAGTTCCGGGACAGGGACTGAAAAACTGTTTTTT.

Here the CDR3 DNA reads TGTGCCAGCAGTTACTATAGCGGAACTAACACCGGGGAGCTGTTTTTT. Its protein product is CASSYYSGTNTGELFF. This chain connects TRBV7-2 to TRBJ2-2; TRBD2 is a possible D gene (6 bases). Between the trimmed V and J ends, which lost 6 bases and 2 bases, there was a span of 16 bases. CDR1 SGHTA and CDR2 FQGNSA come from the germline V gene. This CDR3 is 16 amino acids long.

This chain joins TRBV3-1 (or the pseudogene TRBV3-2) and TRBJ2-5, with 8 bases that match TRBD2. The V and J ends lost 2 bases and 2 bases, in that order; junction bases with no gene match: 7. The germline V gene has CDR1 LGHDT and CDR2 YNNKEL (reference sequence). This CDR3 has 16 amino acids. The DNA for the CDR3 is TGTGCCAGCAGCCAATCCCCCTCTAGCGGGCAAGAGACCCAGTACTTC. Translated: CASSQSPSSGQETQYF.

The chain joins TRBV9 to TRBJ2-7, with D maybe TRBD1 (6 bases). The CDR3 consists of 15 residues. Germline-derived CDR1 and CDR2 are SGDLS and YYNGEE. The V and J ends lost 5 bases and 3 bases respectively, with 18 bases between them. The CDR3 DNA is TGTGCCAGCAGTCCCGAGGGGGTGCCCCGCTACGAGCAGTACTTC. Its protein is CASSPEGVPRYEQYF.

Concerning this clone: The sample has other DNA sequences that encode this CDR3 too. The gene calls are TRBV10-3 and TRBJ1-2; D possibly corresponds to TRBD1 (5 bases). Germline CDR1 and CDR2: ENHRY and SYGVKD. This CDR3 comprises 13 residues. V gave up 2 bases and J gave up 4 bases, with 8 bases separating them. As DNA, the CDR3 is TGTGCCATCAGTGAGCCCGACAGCTATGGCTACACCTTC. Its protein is CAISEPDSYGYTF.